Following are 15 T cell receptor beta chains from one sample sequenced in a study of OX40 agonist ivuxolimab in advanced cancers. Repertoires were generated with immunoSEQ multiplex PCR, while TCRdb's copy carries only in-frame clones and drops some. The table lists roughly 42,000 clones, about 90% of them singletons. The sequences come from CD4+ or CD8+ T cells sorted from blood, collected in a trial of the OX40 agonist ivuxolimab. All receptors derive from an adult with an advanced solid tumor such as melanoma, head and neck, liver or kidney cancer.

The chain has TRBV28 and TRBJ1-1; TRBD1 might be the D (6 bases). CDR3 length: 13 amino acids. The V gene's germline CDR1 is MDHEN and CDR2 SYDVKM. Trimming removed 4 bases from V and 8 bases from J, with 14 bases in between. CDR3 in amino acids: CASSYAPGQEAFF. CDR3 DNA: TGTGCCAGCAGTTATGCACCGGGACAAGAAGCTTTCTTT. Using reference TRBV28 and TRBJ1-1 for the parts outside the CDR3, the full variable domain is DVKVTQSSRYLVKRTGEKVFLECVQDMDHENMFWYRQDPGLGLRLIYFSYDVKMKEKGDIPEGYSVSREKKERFSLILESASTNQTSMYLCASSYAPGQEAFFGQGTRLTVV.

The DNA for the CDR3 is TGTGCCAGCAGTTTTACTGGAACCCTCGACAATGAGCAGTTCTTC. Protein sequence: CASSFTGTLDNEQFF. The chain employs TRBV28 and TRBJ2-1; D unresolved. With 3 bases removed from V and 5 bases from J, the gap between germline ends came to 14 bases. Per the germline V gene, CDR1 is MDHEN and CDR2 is SYDVKM. CDR3 size: 15 residues.

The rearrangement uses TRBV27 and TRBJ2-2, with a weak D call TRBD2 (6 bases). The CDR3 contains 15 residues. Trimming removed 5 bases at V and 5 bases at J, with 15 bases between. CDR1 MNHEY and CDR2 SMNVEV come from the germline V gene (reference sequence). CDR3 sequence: CASSPRSLATGELFF. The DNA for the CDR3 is TGTGCCAGCAGTCCCAGGTCACTAGCTACCGGGGAGCTGTTTTTT.

CDR3 region: CASSLPRGGHEQYF. In nucleotides, the CDR3 is TGTGCCAGCAGTTTACCCAGGGGCGGCCACGAGCAGTACTTC. The chain joins TRBV28 to TRBJ2-5, with TRBD1 as a possible D gene (6 bases). The DNA end favors TRBJ2-7, so the J call may be wrong. CDR3 length: 14 residues. Germline V gene data show CDR1 as MDHEN and CDR2 as SYDVKM.

For the CDR3, the DNA is TGTGCCAGTAGGGGGCTTGACTATGGCTACACCTTC. Its protein product is CASRGLDYGYTF. The chain uses TRBV11-2 and TRBJ1-2, with 7 nucleotides matching TRBD1. The CDR3 is 12 amino acids. Trimming took 9 bases from V and 3 from J; bases not matched to a gene: 4. In germline, CDR1 is SGHAT, CDR2 FQNNGV. The full variable domain, its missing parts supplied by reference TRBV11-2 and TRBJ1-2, is EAGVAQSPRYKIIEKRQSVAFWCNPISGHATLYWYQQILGQGPKLLIQFQNNGVVDDSQLPKDRFSAERLKGVDSTLKIQPAKLEDSAVYLCASRGLDYGYTFGSGTRLTVV.

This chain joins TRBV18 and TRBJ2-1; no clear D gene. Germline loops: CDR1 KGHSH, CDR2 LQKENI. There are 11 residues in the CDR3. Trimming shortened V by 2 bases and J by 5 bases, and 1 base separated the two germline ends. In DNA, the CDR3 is TGTGCCAGCTCACCAAACAATGAGCAGTTCTTC. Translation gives CASSPNNEQFF.

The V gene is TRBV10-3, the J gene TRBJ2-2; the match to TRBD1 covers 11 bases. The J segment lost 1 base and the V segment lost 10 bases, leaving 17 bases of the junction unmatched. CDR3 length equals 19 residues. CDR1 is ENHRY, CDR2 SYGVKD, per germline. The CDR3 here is CATTNRDRGAAMNTGELFF. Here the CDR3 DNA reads TGTGCCACCACGAACCGGGACAGGGGGGCCGCTATGAACACCGGGGAGCTGTTTTTT.

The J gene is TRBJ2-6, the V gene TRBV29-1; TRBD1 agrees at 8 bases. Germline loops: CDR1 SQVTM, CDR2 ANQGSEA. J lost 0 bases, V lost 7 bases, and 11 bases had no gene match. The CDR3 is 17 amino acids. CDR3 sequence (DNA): TGCAGCGCATGGACAGGGAGGTCCAACTCTGGGGCCAACGTCCTGACTTTC. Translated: CSAWTGRSNSGANVLTF.

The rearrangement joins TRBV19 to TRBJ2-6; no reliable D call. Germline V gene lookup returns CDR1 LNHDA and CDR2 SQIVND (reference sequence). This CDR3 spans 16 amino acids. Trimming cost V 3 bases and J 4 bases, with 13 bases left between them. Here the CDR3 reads CASSMDVRAGANVLTF. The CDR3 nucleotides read TGTGCCAGTAGTATGGATGTAAGGGCCGGGGCCAACGTCCTGACTTTC.

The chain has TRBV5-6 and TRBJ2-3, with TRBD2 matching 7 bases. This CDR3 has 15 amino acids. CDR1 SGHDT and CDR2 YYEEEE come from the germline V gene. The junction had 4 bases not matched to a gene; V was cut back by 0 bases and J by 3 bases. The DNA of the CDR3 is TGTGCCAGCAGCTTGGAACGGGAGGAGACAGATACGCAGTATTTT. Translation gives CASSLEREETDTQYF.

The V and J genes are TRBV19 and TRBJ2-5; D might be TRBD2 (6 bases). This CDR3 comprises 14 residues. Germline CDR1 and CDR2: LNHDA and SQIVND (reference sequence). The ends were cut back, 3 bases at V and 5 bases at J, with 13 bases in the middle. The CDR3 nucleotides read TGTGCCAGTAGTATTGGAGGGGTTCTGGAGACCCAGTACTTC. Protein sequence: CASSIGGVLETQYF.

This CDR3 reads CASSISLAGGPDTQYF. The CDR3 DNA follows: TGTGCCAGTAGTATCTCACTAGCGGGGGGCCCCGATACGCAGTATTTT. The V and J genes are TRBV19 and TRBJ2-3; 12 nucleotides agree with TRBD2. The CDR3 contains 16 residues. J gave up 6 bases and V 3 bases, and 7 bases lay outside the gene matches. Germline assignment: CDR1 LNHDA and CDR2 SQIVND (reference sequence).

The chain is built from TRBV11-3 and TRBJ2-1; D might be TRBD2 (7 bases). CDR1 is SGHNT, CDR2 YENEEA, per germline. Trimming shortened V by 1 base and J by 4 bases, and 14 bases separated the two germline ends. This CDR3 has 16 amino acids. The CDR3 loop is CASSLAGGGGYNEQFF. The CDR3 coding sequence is TGTGCCAGCAGCTTAGCTGGGGGAGGGGGGTACAATGAGCAGTTCTTC.

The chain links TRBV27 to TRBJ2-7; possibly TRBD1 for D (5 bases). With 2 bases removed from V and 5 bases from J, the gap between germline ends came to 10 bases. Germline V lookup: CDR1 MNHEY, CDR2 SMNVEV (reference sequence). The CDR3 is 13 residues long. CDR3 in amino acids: CASSLVGVDEQYF. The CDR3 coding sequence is TGTGCCAGCAGTTTAGTAGGGGTCGACGAGCAGTACTTC.

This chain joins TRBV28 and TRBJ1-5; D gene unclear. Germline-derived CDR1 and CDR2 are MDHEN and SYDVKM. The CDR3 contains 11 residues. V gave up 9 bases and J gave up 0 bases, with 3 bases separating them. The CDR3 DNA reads TGTGCCAGTAATAGCAATCAGCCCCAGCATTTT. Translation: CASNSNQPQHF.